The 25 T cell receptor beta chains reported below all come from one sample, sequenced in a study of T cells in tuberculosis. Sequencing was performed with immunoSEQ multiplex PCR; in TCRdb, only in-frame clones are kept and a portion is missing. This table has 25,000 to 35,000 clones, approximately 95% appearing once. The source material was PBMCs. The receptor set was obtained from a donor under 30 with latent tuberculosis or without tuberculosis infection.

The J gene is TRBJ2-1, the V gene TRBV5-1; TRBD2 aligns across 9 bases. V gave up 2 bases and J gave up 5 bases; unmatched junction bases: 5. The CDR3 contains 15 residues. Germline V gene sequence: CDR1 SGHRS, CDR2 YFSETQ. The CDR3 sequence is CASSFAGGPNNEQFF. Written as DNA, the CDR3 is TGCGCCAGCAGCTTCGCGGGGGGGCCGAACAATGAGCAGTTCTTC.

The CDR3 sequence is CASSSYGTSGSSYEQYF. The CDR3 DNA is TGTGCCAGCAGTTCCTATGGGACTAGCGGGTCATCCTACGAGCAGTACTTC. The chain couples TRBV28 to TRBJ2-7; 12 positions match TRBD2. Germline V gene sequence: CDR1 MDHEN, CDR2 SYDVKM. The CDR3 is 17 amino acids. The V and J ends lost 4 bases and 1 base, in that order; junction bases with no gene match: 8.

The chain joins TRBV13 to TRBJ2-3, with 9 bases aligning to TRBD1. CDR1 is PRHDT, CDR2 FYEKMQ, per germline (reference sequence). V lost 0 bases to trimming and J lost 5 bases; unmatched junction nucleotides: 3. The CDR3 consists of 15 residues. The CDR3 region is CASSLGDRGEDTQYF. The DNA of the CDR3 is TGTGCCAGCAGCTTAGGGGACAGGGGTGAAGATACGCAGTATTTT.

This clone has just one count. V gene TRBV7-2 combines with J gene TRBJ2-3, with TRBD1 identical over 7 bases. The CDR3 has 15 residues. The germline V gene has CDR1 SGHTA and CDR2 FQGNSA. V trimming: 5 bases; J trimming: 5 bases; junction bases outside the gene matches: 10. CDR3 loop: CASSNIAAGGDTQYF. The CDR3 nucleotides read TGTGCCAGCAGCAATATAGCTGCAGGGGGAGATACGCAGTATTTT.

This rearrangement joins TRBV25-1 to TRBJ2-7; weak D call: TRBD1 (6 bases). CDR3 length: 13 amino acids. Germline V gene data show CDR1 as MGHDK and CDR2 as SYGVNS. Trimming stripped 9 bases from V and 3 bases from J, with 15 bases between. The CDR3 DNA sequence: TGTGCCAGTCGATCGGGACAAAACTACGAGCAGTACTTC. As protein: CASRSGQNYEQYF.

This clone was counted a single time. V is TRBV27 and J is TRBJ2-1; D is uncertain. V was trimmed by 0 bases and J by 7 bases, leaving 10 bases between them. Germline assignment: CDR1 MNHEY and CDR2 SMNVEV (reference sequence). CDR3 length: 14 residues. The CDR3 sequence is CASSLSSQQNEQFF. The CDR3 DNA reads as TGTGCCAGCAGTTTATCGAGTCAACAGAATGAGCAGTTCTTC.

In this sample, this clone turned up a few times. This chain links TRBV7-9 with TRBJ1-4, with a possible D match to TRBD1 (6 bases). V lost 5 bases, J lost 7 bases, and 20 bases lay in between. CDR1 and CDR2 (germline): SEHNR, FQNEAQ (reference sequence). The length of the CDR3 is 16 residues. This CDR3 reads CASSTRDAGVGEKLFF. The DNA of the CDR3 is TGTGCCAGCAGCACCCGGGACGCAGGGGTCGGTGAAAAACTGTTTTTT.

The chain is built from TRBV2 and TRBJ2-5; TRBD1 matches at 7 bases. CDR3 length: 15 amino acids. Germline CDR1 SNHLY, CDR2 FYNNEI. V lost 6 bases to trimming and J lost 4 bases; unmatched junction nucleotides: 11. CDR3 region: CASRSTGVWGETQYF. CDR3 nucleotides: TGTGCCAGCAGATCAACAGGGGTGTGGGGAGAGACCCAGTACTTC.

V usage is TRBV7-2 and J usage is TRBJ2-1, with 8 nucleotides matching TRBD2. Per the germline V gene, CDR1 is SGHTA and CDR2 is FQGNSA. The CDR3 is 15 amino acids. The ends lost 3 bases at V and 4 bases at J; junction bases unmatched: 5. Written as DNA, the CDR3 is TGTGCCAGCAGCTTGAGTAGCGGGGATTACAATGAGCAGTTCTTC. Encoded protein: CASSLSSGDYNEQFF. The full variable domain, with the rest looked up from reference TRBV7-2 and TRBJ2-1, is GAGVSQSPSNKVTEKGKDVELRCDPISGHTALYWYRQSLGQGLEFLIYFQGNSAPDKSGLPSDRFSAERTGGSVSTLTIQRTQQEDSAVYLCASSLSSGDYNEQFFGPGTRLTVL.

The chain employs TRBV27 and TRBJ2-7; 7 nucleotides align to TRBD2. Germline V lookup: CDR1 MNHEY, CDR2 SMNVEV (reference sequence). This CDR3 is 16 amino acids long. V was pared by 7 bases and J by 0 bases, with 12 bases of the junction left unmatched. The CDR3 nucleotides read TGTGCCAGCAAAACTCTTTCAGGCGGGAGCTCCTACGAGCAGTACTTC. Protein product: CASKTLSGGSSYEQYF.

The rearrangement uses TRBV9 and TRBJ2-7, with D maybe TRBD2 (6 bases). Trimming pared 3 bases from V and 6 bases from J, leaving 16 bases between. CDR3 length: 14 residues. Germline CDR1 is SGDLS and CDR2 is YYNGEE. The CDR3 region has the DNA TGTGCCAGCAGCGCGAGCGGGTACACGGTCGAGCAGTACTTC. Encoded protein: CASSASGYTVEQYF.

The chain's CDR3 is CANGQGGHGYTF. DNA of the CDR3: TGTGCCAATGGACAGGGGGGTCATGGCTACACCTTC. This sequence joins TRBV10-3 and TRBJ1-2; 10 bases map to TRBD1. Germline trimming cut 10 bases from V and 6 bases from J; bases unmatched to any gene: 5. The germline gives CDR1 ENHRY, CDR2 SYGVKD. This CDR3 has 12 residues.

The CDR3 bases are TGTGCCAGCTACCCTAGGCGGGAGGCTTTTGAGCAGTTCTTC. Its translation is CASYPRREAFEQFF. The rearrangement links TRBV11-2 to TRBJ2-1; 8 bases are shared with TRBD2. Germline values: CDR1 SGHAT, CDR2 FQNNGV. Unmatched junction bases numbered 12, after V lost 8 bases and J lost 9 bases. The CDR3 consists of 14 residues.

The V and J genes are TRBV7-2 and TRBJ1-4; tentatively, D is TRBD1 (6 bases). CDR3 length: 15 amino acids. Per the germline V gene, CDR1 is SGHTA and CDR2 is FQGNSA. Trimming removed 5 bases from V and 5 bases from J, with 15 bases in between. The CDR3 loop is CASSPLGGANEKLFF. In DNA, the CDR3 is TGTGCCAGCAGCCCTCTCGGGGGGGCGAATGAAAAACTGTTTTTT.

The genes are TRBV7-8 and TRBJ2-7; D gene uncertain. The ends were cut back, 6 bases at V and 2 bases at J, with 14 bases in the middle. The CDR3 has 14 amino acids. The germline V gene has CDR1 SGHVS and CDR2 FQNEAQ. CDR3 nucleotide sequence: TGTGCCAGCAGACTAAATCCTGCGGCCTACGAGCAGTACTTC. Its translation: CASRLNPAAYEQYF.

The gene calls are TRBV6-6 and TRBJ2-7; D possibly corresponds to TRBD1 (6 bases). Germline V lookup: CDR1 MNHNY, CDR2 SVGAGI (reference sequence). The CDR3 runs to 13 residues. V was cut by 1 base and J by 2 bases, with 6 bases left in between. The CDR3 DNA follows: TGTGCCAGCAGTTACTGGACAGCCTACGAGCAGTACTTC. It encodes CASSYWTAYEQYF.

The rearrangement links TRBV2 to TRBJ2-1; 12 positions match TRBD2. In germline, CDR1 is SNHLY, CDR2 FYNNEI. V was clipped by 4 bases and J by 4 bases; unmatched bases: 2. The CDR3 spans 15 residues. CDR3 sequence: CASSGLAGDYNEQFF. The DNA for the CDR3 is TGTGCCAGCAGTGGACTAGCGGGGGATTACAATGAGCAGTTCTTC.

V usage is TRBV2 and J usage is TRBJ2-1; TRBD2 matches 8 bases. CDR3 size: 14 residues. With 9 bases clipped from V and 8 bases from J, the junction kept 12 bases outside the gene matches. Looked up from germline, CDR1 is SNHLY and CDR2 is FYNNEI. The CDR3 reads CARRTSGYEDEQFF. CDR3 sequence (DNA): TGTGCCAGACGAACTAGCGGATATGAGGATGAGCAGTTCTTC. The whole variable domain, remainder taken from reference TRBV2 and TRBJ2-1, is EPEVTQTPSHQVTQMGQEVILRCVPISNHLYFYWYRQILGQKVEFLVSFYNNEISEKSEIFDDQFSVERPDGSNFTLKIRSTKLEDSAMYFCARRTSGYEDEQFFGPGTRLTVL.

The chain couples TRBV7-6 to TRBJ2-7; D is possibly TRBD1 (6 bases). Germline V gives CDR1 SGHVS, CDR2 FNYEAQ. V was clipped by 5 bases and J by 0 bases, with 14 bases between them. The CDR3 has 15 amino acids. The CDR3 nucleotides are TGTGCCAGCAGCCCCGGACAGAGGAGCTCCTACGAGCAGTACTTC. It translates to CASSPGQRSSYEQYF. The full variable domain, completed using reference TRBV7-6 and TRBJ2-7, is GAGVSQSPRYKVTKRGQDVALRCDPISGHVSLYWYRQALGQGPEFLTYFNYEAQQDKSGLPNDRFSAERPEGSISTLTIQRTEQRDSAMYRCASSPGQRSSYEQYFGPGTRLTVT.

This rearrangement joins TRBV5-4 to TRBJ2-5, with TRBD2 identical over 11 bases. Germline CDR1 reads SGHNT; CDR2 reads YYREEE (reference sequence). Trimming at V came to 5 bases and at J to 5 bases, leaving 5 bases not matched to a gene. This CDR3 region has 14 residues. CDR3 nucleotide sequence: TGTGCCAGCAGTTCGGCTAGCGGGGGGGAGACCCAGTACTTC. It encodes CASSSASGGETQYF.

In its sample, this clone was seen a few times. This chain uses TRBV7-9 with TRBJ1-1, with a possible D match to TRBD1 (5 bases). This CDR3 contains 14 residues. CDR1 and CDR2 (germline): SEHNR, FQNEAQ (reference sequence). V dropped 11 bases and J dropped 1 base, with 17 bases sitting between them. CDR3 loop: CASNAKGQNTEAFF. The CDR3 DNA is TGTGCCTCTAATGCAAAGGGGCAGAACACTGAAGCTTTCTTT.

The gene calls are TRBV5-6 and TRBJ2-7; a possible D gene is TRBD2 (5 bases). CDR1 SGHDT and CDR2 YYEEEE come from the germline V gene. Trimming took 4 bases from V and 5 from J, leaving 10 bases between them. This CDR3 spans 12 amino acids. The chain's CDR3 is CASSREYHEQYF. The CDR3 DNA sequence: TGTGCCAGCAGCAGGGAGTACCACGAGCAGTACTTC.

The gene calls are TRBV28 and TRBJ2-7; 11 bases agree with TRBD1. Per germline, CDR1 MDHEN and CDR2 SYDVKM. This CDR3 comprises 14 residues. V shed 3 bases, J shed 3 bases, and the junction held 1 base outside the gene matches. CDR3 protein: CASSFGTGGYEQYF. For the CDR3, the DNA is TGTGCCAGCAGTTTTGGGACAGGGGGCTACGAGCAGTACTTC.

In this sample, this clone turned up once. This chain joins TRBV6-1 and TRBJ2-6, with D perhaps matching TRBD1 (5 bases). The germline V gene encodes CDR1 MNHNS and CDR2 SASEGT. This CDR3 is built from 18 residues. The V gene lost 0 bases and the J gene lost 1 base, with 13 bases spanning the gap. CDR3 nucleotides: TGTGCCAGCAGTGAAGCAGGAAGGGGAAGTTCTGGGGCCAACGTCCTGACTTTC. As protein: CASSEAGRGSSGANVLTF.

This chain joins TRBV5-4 and TRBJ2-5; 9 bases align to TRBD1. Looked up from germline, CDR1 is SGHNT and CDR2 is YYREEE (reference sequence). The length of the CDR3 is 16 residues. J was trimmed by 0 bases and V by 6 bases; bases with no gene match: 9. The CDR3 region is CASTITGGMDQETQYF. For the CDR3, the DNA is TGTGCCAGCACCATCACAGGGGGCATGGACCAAGAGACCCAGTACTTC. The entire variable domain, with the rest obtained from reference TRBV5-4 and TRBJ2-5, is as follows: ETGVTQSPTHLIKTRGQQVTLRCSSQSGHNTVSWYQQALGQGPQFIFQYYREEENGRGNFPPRFSGLQFPNYSSELNVNALELDDSALYLCASTITGGMDQETQYFGPGTRLLVL.